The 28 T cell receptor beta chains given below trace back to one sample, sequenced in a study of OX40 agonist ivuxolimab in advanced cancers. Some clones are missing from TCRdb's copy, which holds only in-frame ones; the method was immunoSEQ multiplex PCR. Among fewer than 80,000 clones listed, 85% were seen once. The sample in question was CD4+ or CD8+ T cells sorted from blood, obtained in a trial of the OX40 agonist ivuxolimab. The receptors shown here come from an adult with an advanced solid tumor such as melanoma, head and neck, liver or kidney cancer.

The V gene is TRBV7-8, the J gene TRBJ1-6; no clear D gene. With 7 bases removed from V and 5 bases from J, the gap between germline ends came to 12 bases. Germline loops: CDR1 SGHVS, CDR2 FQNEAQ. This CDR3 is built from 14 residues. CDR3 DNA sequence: TGTGCCAGCAAGATCGGAGGGAATAATTCACCCCTCCACTTT. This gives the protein CASKIGGNNSPLHF.

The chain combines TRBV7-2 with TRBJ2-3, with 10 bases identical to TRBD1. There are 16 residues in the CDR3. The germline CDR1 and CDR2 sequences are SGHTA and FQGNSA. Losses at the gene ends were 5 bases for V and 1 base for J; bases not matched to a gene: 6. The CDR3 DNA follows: TGTGCCAGCAGCCTCCGTGGGACAGGGGGCACAGATACGCAGTATTTT. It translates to CASSLRGTGGTDTQYF.

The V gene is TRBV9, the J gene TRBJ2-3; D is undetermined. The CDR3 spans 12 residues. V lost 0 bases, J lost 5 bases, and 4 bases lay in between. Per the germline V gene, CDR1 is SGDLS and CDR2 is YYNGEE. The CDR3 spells CASSVGGDTQYF. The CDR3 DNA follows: TGTGCCAGCAGCGTAGGAGGAGATACGCAGTATTTT.

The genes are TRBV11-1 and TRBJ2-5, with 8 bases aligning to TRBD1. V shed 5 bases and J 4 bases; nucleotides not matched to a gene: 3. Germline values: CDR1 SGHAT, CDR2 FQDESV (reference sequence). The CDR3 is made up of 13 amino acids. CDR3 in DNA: TGTGCCAGCAGCCGAACAGGGGGAGAGACCCAGTACTTC. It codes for CASSRTGGETQYF.

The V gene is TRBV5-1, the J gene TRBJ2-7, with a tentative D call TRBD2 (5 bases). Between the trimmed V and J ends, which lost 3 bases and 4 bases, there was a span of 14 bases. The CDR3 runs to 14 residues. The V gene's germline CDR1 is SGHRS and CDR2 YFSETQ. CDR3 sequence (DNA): TGCGCCAGCAGCTGGCGCCCCGTAGCGTACGAGCAGTACTTC. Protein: CASSWRPVAYEQYF. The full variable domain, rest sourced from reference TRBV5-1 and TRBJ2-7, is KAGVTQTPRYLIKTRGQQVTLSCSPISGHRSVSWYQQTPGQGLQFLFEYFSETQRNKGNFPGRFSGRQFSNSRSEMNVSTLELGDSALYLCASSWRPVAYEQYFGPGTRLTVT.

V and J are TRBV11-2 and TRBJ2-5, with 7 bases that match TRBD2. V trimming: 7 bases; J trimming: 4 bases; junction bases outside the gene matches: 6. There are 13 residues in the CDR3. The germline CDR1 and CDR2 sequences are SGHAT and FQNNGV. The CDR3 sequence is CASTFSGGETQYF. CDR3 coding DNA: TGTGCCAGCACCTTCTCGGGGGGAGAGACCCAGTACTTC.

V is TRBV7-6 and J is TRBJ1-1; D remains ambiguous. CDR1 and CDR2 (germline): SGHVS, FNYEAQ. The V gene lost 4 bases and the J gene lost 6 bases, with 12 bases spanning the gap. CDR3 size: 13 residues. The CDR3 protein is CASSSAGRAEAFF. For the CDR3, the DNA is TGTGCCAGCAGCTCGGCCGGACGGGCTGAAGCTTTCTTT.

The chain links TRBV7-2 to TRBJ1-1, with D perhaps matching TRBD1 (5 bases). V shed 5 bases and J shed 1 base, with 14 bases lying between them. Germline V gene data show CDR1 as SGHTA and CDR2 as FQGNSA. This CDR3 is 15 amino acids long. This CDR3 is CASSKPGLTNTEAFF. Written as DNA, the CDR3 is TGTGCCAGCAGCAAACCGGGACTTACGAACACTGAAGCTTTCTTT.

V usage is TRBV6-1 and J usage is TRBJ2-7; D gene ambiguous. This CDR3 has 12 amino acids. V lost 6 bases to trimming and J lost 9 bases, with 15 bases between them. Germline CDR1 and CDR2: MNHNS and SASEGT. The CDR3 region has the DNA TGTGCCAGCAGAATTGAAGACCGCGTGCAGTACTTC. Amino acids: CASRIEDRVQYF.

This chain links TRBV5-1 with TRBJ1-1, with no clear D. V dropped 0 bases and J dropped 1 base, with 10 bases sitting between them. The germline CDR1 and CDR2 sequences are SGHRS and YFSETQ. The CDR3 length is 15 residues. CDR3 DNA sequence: TGCGCCAGCAGCTTGGCCCCCCCCTCGAACACTGAAGCTTTCTTT. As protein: CASSLAPPSNTEAFF.

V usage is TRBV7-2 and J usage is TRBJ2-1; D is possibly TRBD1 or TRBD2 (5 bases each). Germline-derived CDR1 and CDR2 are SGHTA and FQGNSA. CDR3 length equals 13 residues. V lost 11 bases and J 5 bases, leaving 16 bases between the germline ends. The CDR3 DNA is TGTGCCGCCGGGACCTACTTGGACAATGAGCAGTTCTTC. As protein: CAAGTYLDNEQFF.

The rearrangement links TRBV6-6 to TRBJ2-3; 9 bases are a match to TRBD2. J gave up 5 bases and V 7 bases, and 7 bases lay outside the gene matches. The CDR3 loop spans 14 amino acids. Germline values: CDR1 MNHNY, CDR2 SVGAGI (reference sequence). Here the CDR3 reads CASKVAGAGDTQYF. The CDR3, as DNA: TGTGCCAGCAAAGTAGCGGGGGCCGGAGATACGCAGTATTTT.

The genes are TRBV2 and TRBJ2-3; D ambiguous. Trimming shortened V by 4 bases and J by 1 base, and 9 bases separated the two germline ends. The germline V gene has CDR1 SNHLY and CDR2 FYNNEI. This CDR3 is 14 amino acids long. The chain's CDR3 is CASSVGAGTDTQYF. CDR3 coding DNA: TGTGCCAGCAGTGTCGGAGCCGGCACAGATACGCAGTATTTT.

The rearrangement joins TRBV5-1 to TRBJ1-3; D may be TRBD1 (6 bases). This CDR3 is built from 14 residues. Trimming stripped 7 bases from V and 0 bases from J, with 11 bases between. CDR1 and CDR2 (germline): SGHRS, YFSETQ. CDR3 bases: TGCGCCAGCTACACAGGGATCTCTGGAAACACCATATATTTT. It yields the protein CASYTGISGNTIYF. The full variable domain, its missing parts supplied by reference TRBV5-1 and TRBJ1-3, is KAGVTQTPRYLIKTRGQQVTLSCSPISGHRSVSWYQQTPGQGLQFLFEYFSETQRNKGNFPGRFSGRQFSNSRSEMNVSTLELGDSALYLCASYTGISGNTIYFGEGSWLTVV.

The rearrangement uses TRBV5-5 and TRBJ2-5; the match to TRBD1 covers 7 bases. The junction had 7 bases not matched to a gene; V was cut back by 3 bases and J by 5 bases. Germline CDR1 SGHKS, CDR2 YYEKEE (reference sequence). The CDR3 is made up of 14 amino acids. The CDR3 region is CASSSGQPRETQYF. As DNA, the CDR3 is TGTGCCAGCAGCTCGGGACAGCCCCGGGAGACCCAGTACTTC.

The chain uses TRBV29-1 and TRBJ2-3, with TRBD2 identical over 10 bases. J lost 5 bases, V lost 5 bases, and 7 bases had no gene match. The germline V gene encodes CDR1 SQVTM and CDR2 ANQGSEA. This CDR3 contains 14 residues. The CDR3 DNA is TGCAGCGTTTTAAGCGGGGGGGATCAAGATACGCAGTATTTT. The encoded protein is CSVLSGGDQDTQYF.

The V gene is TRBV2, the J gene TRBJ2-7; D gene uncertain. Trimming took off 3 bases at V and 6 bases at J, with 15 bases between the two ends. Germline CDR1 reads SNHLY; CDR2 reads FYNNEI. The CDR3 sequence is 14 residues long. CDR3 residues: CASSEVKGWGEQYF. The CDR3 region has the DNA TGTGCCAGCAGTGAGGTCAAGGGATGGGGCGAGCAGTACTTC.

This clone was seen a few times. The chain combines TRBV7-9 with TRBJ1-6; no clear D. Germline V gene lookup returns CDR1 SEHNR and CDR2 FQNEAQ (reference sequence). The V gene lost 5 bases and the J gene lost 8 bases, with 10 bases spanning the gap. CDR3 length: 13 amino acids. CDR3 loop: CASSGIGDSPLHF. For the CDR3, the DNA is TGTGCCAGCAGCGGGATTGGAGATTCACCCCTCCACTTT.

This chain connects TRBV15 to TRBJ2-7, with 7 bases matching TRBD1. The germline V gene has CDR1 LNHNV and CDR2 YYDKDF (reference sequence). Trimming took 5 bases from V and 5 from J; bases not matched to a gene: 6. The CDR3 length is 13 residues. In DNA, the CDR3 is TGTGCCACCAGCCCTGACAGGGTCCACGAGCAGTACTTC. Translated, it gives CATSPDRVHEQYF. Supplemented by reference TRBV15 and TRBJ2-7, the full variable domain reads DAMVIQNPRYQVTQFGKPVTLSCSQTLNHNVMYWYQQKSSQAPKLLFHYYDKDFNNEADTPDNFQSRRPNTSFCFLDIRSPGLGDTAMYLCATSPDRVHEQYFGPGTRLTVT.

CDR3 DNA sequence: TGTGCCAGCAGCTCCCCCGGTCTGCCGGAGAACACTGAAGCTTTCTTT. Translated: CASSSPGLPENTEAFF. This sequence joins TRBV7-2 and TRBJ1-1; D unresolved. CDR1 is SGHTA, CDR2 FQGNSA, per germline. The CDR3 totals 16 residues. Trimming shortened V by 4 bases and J by 1 base, and 16 bases separated the two germline ends. Complete variable domain (other parts from reference TRBV7-2 and TRBJ1-1): GAGVSQSPSNKVTEKGKDVELRCDPISGHTALYWYRQSLGQGLEFLIYFQGNSAPDKSGLPSDRFSAERTGGSVSTLTIQRTQQEDSAVYLCASSSPGLPENTEAFFGQGTRLTVV.

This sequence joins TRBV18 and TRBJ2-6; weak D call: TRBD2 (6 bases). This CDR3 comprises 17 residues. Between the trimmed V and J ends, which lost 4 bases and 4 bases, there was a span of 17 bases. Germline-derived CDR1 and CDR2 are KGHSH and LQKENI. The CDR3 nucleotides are TGTGCCAGCTCACTTCGGACGGGGGTCGTAGGGGCCAACGTCCTGACTTTC. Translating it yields CASSLRTGVVGANVLTF.

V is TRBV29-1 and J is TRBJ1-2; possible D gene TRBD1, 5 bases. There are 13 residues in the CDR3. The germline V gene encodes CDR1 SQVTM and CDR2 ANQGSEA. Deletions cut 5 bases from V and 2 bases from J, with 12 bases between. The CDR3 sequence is CSVRRQGNYGYTF. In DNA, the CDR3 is TGCAGCGTTCGTCGGCAGGGAAACTATGGCTACACCTTC.

CDR3 coding DNA: TGTGCCTGGGATGGCGGGGGGAACTATGGCTACACCTTC. Protein: CAWDGGGNYGYTF. V is TRBV30 and J is TRBJ1-2; TRBD1 is a possible D gene (5 bases). The CDR3 runs to 13 residues. With 5 bases removed from V and 2 bases from J, the gap between germline ends came to 12 bases. CDR1 and CDR2 from the germline V gene are GTSNPN and SVGIG (reference sequence).

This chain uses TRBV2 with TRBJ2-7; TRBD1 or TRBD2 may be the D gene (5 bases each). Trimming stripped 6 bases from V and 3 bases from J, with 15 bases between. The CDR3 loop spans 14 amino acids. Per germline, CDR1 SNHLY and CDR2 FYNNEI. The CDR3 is CASSLQGSDYEQYF. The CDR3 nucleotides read TGTGCCAGCAGCCTTCAGGGTAGCGACTACGAGCAGTACTTC.

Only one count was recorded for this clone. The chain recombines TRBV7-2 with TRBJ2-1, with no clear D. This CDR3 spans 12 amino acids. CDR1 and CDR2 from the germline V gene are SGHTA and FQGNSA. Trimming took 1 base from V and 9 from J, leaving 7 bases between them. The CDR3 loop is CASSLVGGEQFF. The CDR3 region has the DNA TGTGCCAGCAGCTTAGTGGGTGGTGAGCAGTTCTTC.

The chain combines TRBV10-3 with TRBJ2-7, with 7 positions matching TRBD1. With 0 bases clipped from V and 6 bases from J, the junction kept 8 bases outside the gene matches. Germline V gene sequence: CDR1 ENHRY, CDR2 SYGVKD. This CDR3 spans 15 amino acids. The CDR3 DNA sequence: TGTGCCATCAGTGAGTCACGGACAGGTTTGGGCGAGCAGTACTTC. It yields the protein CAISESRTGLGEQYF.

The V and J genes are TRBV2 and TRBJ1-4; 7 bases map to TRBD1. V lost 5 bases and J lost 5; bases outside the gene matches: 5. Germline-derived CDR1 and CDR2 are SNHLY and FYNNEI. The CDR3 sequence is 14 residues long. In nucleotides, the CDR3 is TGTGCCAGCAGTCGGGACAGCCTGAATGAAAAACTGTTTTTT. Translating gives CASSRDSLNEKLFF.

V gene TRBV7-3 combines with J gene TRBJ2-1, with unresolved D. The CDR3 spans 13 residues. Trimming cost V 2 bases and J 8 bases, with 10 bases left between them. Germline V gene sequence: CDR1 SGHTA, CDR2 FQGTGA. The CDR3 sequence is CASSLGVGYEQFF. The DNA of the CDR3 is TGTGCCAGCAGCTTAGGAGTGGGCTATGAGCAGTTCTTC.